This T cell receptor (beta chain) came from a study of T-cell reconstitution after alpha-beta-depleted transplantation in children. Unique molecular identifiers were incorporated when the TCRbeta library was constructed. MiXCR was run by TCRdb on the PCR reads, yielding one entry per CDR3 protein. This table has approximately 270,000 distinct CDR3 sequences, 9.9% appearing once. Germline V gene lookup returns CDR1 MGHRA and CDR2 YSYEKL. This CDR3 spans 16 amino acids. With 0 bases clipped from V and 4 bases from J, the junction kept 6 bases outside the gene matches. Sequencing was performed on PBMCs from the stem cell graft donor, taken from the stem cell graft. The V and J genes are TRBV4-1 and TRBJ2-3, with 8 bases lining up with TRBD2. The source of this sequence is a human donor who donated a stem cell graft to a child with SCID. This CDR3 reads CASSQEWGLVSDTQYF. In nucleotides, the CDR3 is TGCGCCAGCAGCCAAGAATGGGGACTAGTATCAGATACGCAGTATTTT.